The next 11 T cell receptor beta chains were all read from a single sample in a study of control samples from healthy donors and cancer patients. Assay: immunoSEQ multiplex PCR; the TCRdb copy retains only in-frame clones and omits some. Among under 100,000 clones listed, more than 85% were seen once. What was sequenced was blood. The receptor set was obtained from a woman aged 30 to 39 in good health.

This chain joins TRBV5-1 and TRBJ1-2, with D possibly matching TRBD1 (5 bases). CDR3 size: 17 residues. V was shortened by 0 bases and J by 2 bases, with 17 bases between the two germline ends. CDR1 is SGHRS and CDR2 is YFSETQ in the germline V gene. CDR3 loop: CASSLDGGTQRNYGYTF. The CDR3 coding sequence is TGCGCCAGCAGCTTGGATGGAGGGACCCAACGAAACTATGGCTACACCTTC.

This clone showed up just once. V is TRBV14 and J is TRBJ2-1, with D unclear. Germline lookup yields CDR1 SGHDN and CDR2 FVKESK. V was cut by 4 bases and J by 3 bases, with 7 bases left in between. This CDR3 has 13 residues. The chain's CDR3 is CASSPLVYNEQFF. The CDR3 bases are TGTGCCAGCAGCCCGCTAGTCTACAATGAGCAGTTCTTC.

The V gene is TRBV5-1, the J gene TRBJ2-7; D remains ambiguous. The CDR3 is 13 amino acids. V shed 2 bases and J shed 3 bases, with 9 bases lying between them. Germline CDR1 reads SGHRS; CDR2 reads YFSETQ. CDR3 amino acids: CASSFGGFYEQYF. In DNA form, the CDR3 reads TGCGCCAGCAGCTTTGGCGGCTTCTACGAGCAGTACTTC.

This rearrangement joins TRBV5-4 to TRBJ1-3; 8 bases align to TRBD1. Trimming took 6 bases from V and 0 from J; bases not matched to a gene: 14. Per the germline V gene, CDR1 is SGHNT and CDR2 is YYREEE (reference sequence). This CDR3 is built from 18 residues. CDR3 nucleotides: TGTGCCAGCACCTTAACTACAGGGGGTCGGTTCTCTGGAAACACCATATATTTT. Translated, it gives CASTLTTGGRFSGNTIYF. Using reference TRBV5-4 and TRBJ1-3 for the parts outside the CDR3, the full variable domain is ETGVTQSPTHLIKTRGQQVTLRCSSQSGHNTVSWYQQALGQGPQFIFQYYREEENGRGNFPPRFSGLQFPNYSSELNVNALELDDSALYLCASTLTTGGRFSGNTIYFGEGSWLTVV.

The V call is TRBV3-1 (or the pseudogene TRBV3-2), the J call TRBJ1-5; unclear D gene. Trimming stripped 1 base from V and 3 bases from J, with 10 bases between. This CDR3 is built from 15 residues. Germline CDR1 reads LGHDT; CDR2 reads YNNKEL (reference sequence). The CDR3 sequence is CASSQGGGNNQPQHF. The CDR3 DNA follows: TGTGCCAGCAGCCAAGGCGGAGGAAACAATCAGCCCCAGCATTTT.

This chain uses TRBV9 with TRBJ2-1; possibly TRBD1 or TRBD2 for D (5 bases each). There are 14 residues in the CDR3. Germline V gives CDR1 SGDLS, CDR2 YYNGEE. V lost 2 bases to trimming and J lost 7 bases, with 13 bases between them. CDR3 in amino acids: CASSVWSRENEQFF. As DNA, the CDR3 is TGTGCCAGCAGCGTGTGGAGCAGGGAGAATGAGCAGTTCTTC.

The rearrangement joins TRBV4-1 to TRBJ1-5, with D perhaps matching TRBD1 (6 bases). The V end was cut by 2 bases, the J end by 1 base, with 18 bases between. This CDR3 contains 18 residues. CDR1 MGHRA and CDR2 YSYEKL come from the germline V gene. The CDR3 here is CASSQQGQRRGSNQPQHF. The CDR3 DNA reads as TGCGCCAGCAGCCAACAAGGACAGCGCCGAGGGAGCAATCAGCCCCAGCATTTT.

The gene calls are TRBV6-1 and TRBJ2-7; unclear D gene. From germline, CDR1 is MNHNS and CDR2 SASEGT. The CDR3 has 14 residues. Trimming left V 1 base short and J 0 bases short, with 7 bases between. The CDR3 is CASSEVGTSYEQYF. CDR3 bases: TGTGCCAGCAGTGAAGTGGGCACCTCCTACGAGCAGTACTTC.

The chain joins TRBV27 to TRBJ1-2; no firm D call. Per germline, CDR1 MNHEY and CDR2 SMNVEV (reference sequence). The CDR3 sequence is 13 residues long. V shed 7 bases and J shed 2 bases, with 11 bases lying between them. This CDR3 is CASNLRTNYGYTF. CDR3 bases: TGTGCCAGCAATTTGAGGACCAACTATGGCTACACCTTC.

This chain connects TRBV5-1 to TRBJ2-6; D is possibly TRBD2 (6 bases). The CDR3 contains 16 residues. Germline values: CDR1 SGHRS, CDR2 YFSETQ. V was shortened by 4 bases and J by 1 base, with 12 bases between the two germline ends. The CDR3 DNA reads as TGCGCCAGCAGCGGGGGGACTGGATCTGGGGCCAACGTCCTGACTTTC. Encoded protein: CASSGGTGSGANVLTF.

This clone is medium-sized (0.01 to 0.1%) by share. The chain has TRBV10-1 and TRBJ2-2, with a weak D call TRBD1 (5 bases). The CDR3 consists of 13 residues. Germline V gene data show CDR1 as WNHNN and CDR2 as SYGVQD (reference sequence). The V end was cut by 3 bases, the J end by 3 bases, with 5 bases between. CDR3 loop: CASSDRDTGELFF. Written as DNA, the CDR3 is TGCGCCAGCAGTGACAGGGACACCGGGGAGCTGTTTTTT.